The rows below give T cell receptor beta chains drawn from one sample of a study of CD8+ T cells in alopecia areata. Clones were read by immunoSEQ multiplex PCR, and TCRdb kept only the in-frame ones, dropping some. The sample contains approximately 210,000 clones, roughly 60% of which appear only once. The sample consisted of CD4+ T cells sorted from blood, taken at week 24, from a patient treated with tofacitinib. Receptors were obtained from a human donor with alopecia areata. Each CDR3 is given with its conserved first and last residue. D genes are given only for firm matches. Clone sizes are given selectively: once, few, many, or a class where the clone is expanded.

TRBV6-6	TRBJ1-2	TRBD1	few	CASRSTGGHGYTF	TGTGCCAGCAGGTCGACAGGGGGCCATGGCTACACCTTC
TRBV10-3	TRBJ2-3	NA	few	CATSDEGADTQYF	TGTGCCACATCTGATGAGGGGGCAGATACGCAGTATTTT
TRBV29-1	TRBJ1-2	NA	once	CSVEEGGKYGYTF	TGCAGCGTTGAAGAAGGGGGTAAATATGGCTACACCTTC
TRBV29-1	TRBJ1-1	NA	NA	CSVVQAEAFF	TGCAGCGTTGTTCAAGCTGAAGCTTTCTTT
TRBV7-9	TRBJ2-1	NA	NA	CASGLTQGLDNEQFF	TGTGCCAGCGGACTAACTCAGGGTCTGGACAATGAGCAGTTCTTC
TRBV2	TRBJ1-4	NA	NA	CASTTQEQGLAFF	TGTGCCAGCACCACCCAGGAACAGGGACTGGCGTTTTTT
TRBV29-1	TRBJ1-2	TRBD1	NA	CSVGGGRENGYTF	TGCAGCGTTGGAGGGGGCAGGGAAAATGGCTACACCTTC
TRBV7-6	TRBJ2-2	NA	NA	CASSLNTGELFF	TGTGCCAGCAGCCTAAACACCGGGGAGCTGTTTTTT
TRBV4-3	TRBJ1-6	TRBD1	NA	CASSQRTGQGDNSPLHF	TGCGCCAGCAGCCAACGGACAGGGCAGGGTGATAATTCACCCCTCCACTTT
TRBV30	TRBJ2-7	NA	NA	CAWSEADYEQYF	TGTGCCTGGAGTGAGGCAGACTACGAGCAGTACTTC
TRBV6-1	TRBJ1-1	NA	NA	CASRIWTDRAFF	TGTGCCAGCAGAATCTGGACAGATCGAGCTTTCTTT
TRBV25-1	TRBJ1-2	TRBD1	NA	CASSEVGTGGGYTF	TGTGCCAGCAGTGAAGTTGGGACAGGGGGTGGCTACACCTTC
TRBV29-1	TRBJ2-6	NA	NA	CSVSLGANVLTF	TGCAGCGTTTCCTTGGGGGCCAACGTCCTGACTTTC
TRBV2	TRBJ1-1	NA	few	CASSPSPLLNTEAFF	TGTGCCAGCAGTCCCTCCCCTCTCTTAAACACTGAAGCTTTCTTT
TRBV27	TRBJ1-1	NA	NA	CASSLSIGYSREGTEAFF	TGTGCCAGCAGTTTATCGATCGGCTACTCAAGGGAAGGCACTGAAGCTTTCTTT
TRBV7-9	TRBJ2-7	TRBD1	NA	CASSPEQGEQYF	TGTGCCAGCAGCCCAGAACAGGGGGAGCAGTACTTC
TRBV30	TRBJ1-2	NA	NA	CAWSVLGGYTF	TGTGCCTGGAGTGTACTGGGCGGCTACACCTTC
TRBV29-1	TRBJ1-2	TRBD1	NA	CSVEGQGHGYTF	TGCAGCGTCGAGGGACAGGGGCATGGCTACACCTTC
TRBV27	TRBJ1-6	NA	NA	CASSEYGGSVSYNSPLHF	TGTGCCAGCAGTGAATACGGGGGTTCAGTCTCCTATAATTCACCCCTCCACTTT
TRBV30	TRBJ2-7	NA	NA	CAWSVQGNTYEQYF	TGTGCCTGGAGTGTACAGGGAAACACCTACGAGCAGTACTTC
TRBV13	TRBJ1-2	TRBD1	NA	CASSLGQGSRGYTF	TGTGCCAGCAGCTTGGGACAGGGAAGTCGAGGCTACACCTTC
TRBV18	TRBJ1-2	NA	NA	CASSPNPTDRYTF	TGTGCCAGCTCACCCAACCCGACAGACCGCTACACCTTC
TRBV4-3	TRBJ2-1	TRBD2	NA	CASSRTPAGGGSYNEQFF	TGCGCCAGCAGCCGAACGCCCGCCGGCGGGGGCTCCTACAATGAGCAGTTCTTC
TRBV6-5	TRBJ1-2	TRBD1	NA	CASIGDRTYGYTF	TGTGCCAGCATAGGGGACAGAACCTATGGCTACACCTTC
TRBV30	TRBJ1-1	NA	once	CAWTGGFYAEAFF	TGTGCCTGGACCGGTGGGTTTTACGCTGAAGCTTTCTTT
TRBV29-1	TRBJ1-2	TRBD1	NA	CSVEDQGRGLINYGYTF	TGCAGCGTTGAAGATCAGGGCAGGGGGTTGATTAACTATGGCTACACCTTC
TRBV27	TRBJ2-7	TRBD1	few	CASSSGQGRAYEQYF	TGTGCCAGCAGTTCAGGACAGGGACGGGCCTACGAGCAGTACTTC
TRBV29-1	TRBJ1-1	NA	NA	CSVVVRGAGPEAFF	TGCAGCGTTGTCGTCAGGGGCGCAGGCCCTGAAGCTTTCTTT
TRBV29-1	TRBJ1-2	NA	NA	CSVGQQSYGYTF	TGCAGCGTTGGACAGCAATCATATGGCTACACCTTC
TRBV19	TRBJ2-3	NA	NA	CASSPSASTDTQYF	TGTGCCAGTAGCCCCAGCGCTAGCACAGATACGCAGTATTTT
TRBV27	TRBJ2-2	TRBD1	NA	CASSSGGTGELFF	TGTGCCAGCAGTTCAGGGGGTACCGGGGAGCTGTTTTTT
TRBV29-1	TRBJ1-1	NA	few	CSVEGWAGGEWNTEAFF	TGCAGCGTTGAAGGGTGGGCGGGGGGCGAATGGAACACTGAAGCTTTCTTT
TRBV30	TRBJ1-1	TRBD1	NA	CAWILTGPGEAFF	TGTGCCTGGATCTTGACAGGGCCAGGTGAAGCTTTCTTT
TRBV25-1	TRBJ1-2	NA	NA	CASSPPGVYGYTF	TGTGCCAGCAGTCCACCGGGGGTCTATGGCTACACCTTC
TRBV27	TRBJ1-5	NA	once	CASSRADNQPQHF	TGTGCCAGCAGTAGGGCAGACAATCAGCCCCAGCATTTT
TRBV6-5	TRBJ1-1	NA	NA	CASSYMRNTEAFF	TGTGCCAGCAGTTACATGAGGAACACTGAAGCTTTCTTT
TRBV15	TRBJ1-6	NA	NA	CATSRDRVSRGYSPLHF	TGTGCCACCAGCAGAGATCGGGTGTCCCGGGGATATTCACCCCTCCACTTT
TRBV7-7	TRBJ2-7	TRBD1	NA	CASSLGTASYEQYF	TGTGCCAGCAGCCTCGGGACAGCCTCCTACGAGCAGTACTTC
TRBV14	TRBJ1-2	NA	NA	CASSQERARANGYTF	TGTGCCAGCAGCCAAGAAAGGGCCAGGGCGAATGGCTACACCTTC
TRBV18	TRBJ1-5	NA	NA	CASSHGPTLGQPQHF	TGTGCCAGCTCCCATGGCCCAACTTTGGGTCAGCCCCAGCATTTT
TRBV15	TRBJ1-6	NA	NA	CATSSEQSSSPLHF	TGTGCCACCAGCAGCGAGCAGTCTAGTTCACCCCTCCACTTT
TRBV30	TRBJ1-2	TRBD1	NA	CACWDRGGYTF	TGTGCCTGCTGGGACAGGGGTGGCTACACCTTC
TRBV6-6	TRBJ2-5	NA	NA	CASADRETQYF	TGTGCCAGTGCGGACCGAGAGACCCAGTACTTC
TRBV7-9	TRBJ2-2	NA	few	CASSLDGRSNTGELFF	TGTGCCAGCAGCTTAGACGGCAGATCGAACACCGGGGAGCTGTTTTTT
TRBV9	TRBJ2-1	NA	NA	CASSVRSEQFF	TGTGCCAGCAGCGTACGCAGTGAGCAGTTCTTC
TRBV5-1	TRBJ1-2	TRBD1	few	CASSYEGQRGYTF	TGCGCCAGCAGCTACGAGGGACAGAGAGGCTACACCTTC
TRBV5-1	TRBJ2-2	NA	NA	CASSPNRGGSTGELFF	TGCGCCAGCAGCCCCAACAGGGGAGGTAGCACCGGGGAGCTGTTTTTT
TRBV2	TRBJ1-5	NA	NA	CASSGSQRFHQPQHF	TGTGCCAGCAGTGGCTCCCAGCGTTTTCATCAGCCCCAGCATTTT
TRBV13	TRBJ1-2	TRBD1	NA	CASSITGAFGPGYTF	TGTGCCAGCAGCATAACAGGGGCGTTCGGCCCTGGCTACACCTTC
TRBV7-2	TRBJ1-6	NA	NA	CASSLRTLRQNNSPLHF	TGTGCCAGCAGCTTGAGAACTTTACGGCAGAATAATTCACCCCTCCACTTT
TRBV4-2	TRBJ2-5	TRBD2	NA	CASSQDLGREQYF	TGTGCCAGCAGCCAAGATCTCGGGAGGGAGCAGTACTTC
TRBV19	TRBJ1-5	TRBD1	few	CASSVTPDRGLQPQHF	TGTGCCAGTAGTGTGACCCCGGACAGGGGGCTTCAGCCCCAGCATTTT
TRBV9	TRBJ1-2	NA	NA	CASSAKPGGSYTF	TGTGCCAGCAGCGCGAAACCGGGGGGTAGCTACACCTTC
TRBV29-1	TRBJ2-7	TRBD1	NA	CSVAVPQGFQYEQYF	TGCAGCGTTGCAGTACCACAGGGGTTCCAGTACGAGCAGTACTTC